These 26 T cell receptor beta chains share one sample of origin, sequenced in a study of regulatory T cells in long-lasting Graves disease (dated by TCRdb to 2020 to 2023). Library construction relied on multiplex PCR. Sequencing instrument: Illumina HiSeq 4000. iRepertoire HTBI primers and Arm-PCR amplification of CDR3 regions were used to construct TCR beta libraries. TCRdb ran its own pipeline on the public reads, namely fastp trimming at Q25 and MiXCR clone calling, and kept in-frame beta chains. Each entry merges the rows of one CDR3 protein and shows their most common DNA and genes. This sample has more than 650,000 distinct CDR3 sequences in its table, and around 30% of those were observed once. Jointly, the top ten make up 42% of the sample. Interpreted using the paper, the time point label stands for: persistent/refractory GD, antithyroid drugs over 5 years with positive TRAb. For both TCR sequencing and RNA sequencing, RNA was extracted from PBMCs in TRIzol.

The material sequenced was peripheral blood mononuclear cells (PBMCs), taken when the disease was refractory, from a patient treated with antithyroid drugs. The receptor set was obtained from a female donor with Graves disease.

The chain carries TRBV5-1 and TRBJ1-1; 8 nucleotides match TRBD1. The CDR3 has 15 residues. Trimming took 2 bases from V and 1 from J; bases not matched to a gene: 4. Per germline, CDR1 SGHRS and CDR2 YFSETQ. In DNA, the CDR3 is TGCGCCAGCAGCTTTACGGGACAGGCGAACACTGAAGCTTTCTTT. Its protein is CASSFTGQANTEAFF. Based on the CDR3 plus reference TRBV5-1 and TRBJ1-1, the full variable domain is KAGVTQTPRYLIKTRGQQVTLSCSPISGHRSVSWYQQTPGQGLQFLFEYFSETQRNKGNFPGRFSGRQFSNSRSEMNVSTLELGDSALYLCASSFTGQANTEAFFGQGTRLTVV.

This clonotype was counted between two and nine times. The chain is built from TRBV5-1 and TRBJ1-5, with D unresolved. The germline V and J ends were trimmed by 5 bases and 7 bases, with 16 bases remaining between them. The CDR3 loop spans 14 amino acids. Germline CDR1 is SGHRS and CDR2 is YFSETQ. In nucleotides, the CDR3 is TGCGCCAGCAGTACAGAGGGTGGGGTCCAGCCCCAGCATTTT. The encoded protein is CASSTEGGVQPQHF.

This clonotype showed up many times. The chain joins TRBV24-1 to TRBJ1-1, with TRBD1 as a possible D gene (6 bases). This CDR3 spans 18 amino acids. Germline CDR1 and CDR2: KGHDR and SFDVKD. Trimming left V 3 bases short and J 5 bases short, with 24 bases between. CDR3 sequence: CATSDHPAGAGVRTEAFF. The CDR3 nucleotides read TGTGCCACCAGTGATCACCCGGCGGGGGCAGGGGTGCGGACTGAAGCTTTCTTT.

CDR3 protein: CASSFGGGLQETQYF. CDR3 DNA sequence: TGTGCCAGCAGTTTTGGGGGAGGCTTGCAAGAGACCCAGTACTTC. This rearrangement joins TRBV27 to TRBJ2-5, with D perhaps TRBD2 (6 bases). The CDR3 is 15 amino acids. Germline assignment: CDR1 MNHEY and CDR2 SMNVEV (reference sequence). V was trimmed by 3 bases and J by 2 bases, leaving 13 bases between them.

This clonotype was seen at least ten times. The gene calls are TRBV28 and TRBJ1-5; D not resolved. V was trimmed by 4 bases and J by 0 bases, leaving 13 bases between them. CDR1 is MDHEN and CDR2 is SYDVKM in the germline V gene. The CDR3 is made up of 16 amino acids. The CDR3 DNA follows: TGTGCCAGCAGTTCCTCGACACTAAATAGCAATCAGCCCCAGCATTTT. Translating gives CASSSSTLNSNQPQHF.

V and J are TRBV28 and TRBJ2-7; the D gene is possibly TRBD2 (7 bases). Germline lookup yields CDR1 MDHEN and CDR2 SYDVKM. Trimming left V 4 bases short and J 5 bases short, with 12 bases between. The CDR3 is made up of 13 amino acids. The CDR3 nucleotides are TGTGCCAGCAGTTCCGGGGGGCTGGACGAGCAGTACTTC. This gives the protein CASSSGGLDEQYF.

This clonotype was seen more than once but under ten times. The chain uses TRBV12-3 or TRBV12-4 and TRBJ2-7; D might be TRBD2 (6 bases). Deletions cut 6 bases from V and 0 bases from J, with 15 bases between. The CDR3 is made up of 15 amino acids. CDR3 in DNA: TGTGCCAGCAGCCCCTTTAGCGGCCGCTCCTACGAGCAGTACTTC. This gives the protein CASSPFSGRSYEQYF.

V usage is TRBV30 and J usage is TRBJ2-7, with 7 bases aligning to TRBD1. CDR3 length: 12 amino acids. Germline loops: CDR1 GTSNPN, CDR2 SVGIG (reference sequence). Losses at the gene ends were 5 bases for V and 2 bases for J; bases not matched to a gene: 3. The CDR3 DNA sequence: TGTGCCTGGGGGGACAGTCCCTACGAGCAGTACTTC. Protein product: CAWGDSPYEQYF.

V usage is TRBV11-1 and J usage is TRBJ1-1, with D unresolved. The germline V gene has CDR1 SGHAT and CDR2 FQDESV (reference sequence). The CDR3 spans 11 residues. V was cut by 3 bases and J by 10 bases, with 9 bases left in between. CDR3 region: CASSFGELAFF. As DNA, the CDR3 is TGTGCCAGCAGCTTTGGGGAACTAGCTTTCTTT.

This chain connects TRBV19 to TRBJ2-7; 8 bases map to TRBD2. V lost 3 bases to trimming and J lost 4 bases; unmatched junction nucleotides: 5. Germline V gene sequence: CDR1 LNHDA, CDR2 SQIVND (reference sequence). This CDR3 comprises 14 residues. This CDR3 reads CASSIGIAGYEQYF. CDR3 bases: TGTGCCAGTAGTATCGGAATAGCGGGATACGAGCAGTACTTC.

This clonotype occurred many times. The chain uses TRBV28 and TRBJ1-2; D uncertain. Germline lookup yields CDR1 MDHEN and CDR2 SYDVKM. The CDR3 is 12 residues long. Trimming removed 6 bases at V and 4 bases at J, with 9 bases between. The CDR3 coding sequence is TGTGCCAGCAGCCCACCGGGCTATGGCTACACCTTC. It yields the protein CASSPPGYGYTF.

The chain employs TRBV20-1 and TRBJ2-3, with 14 bases that match TRBD2. This CDR3 has 17 residues. The V gene's germline CDR1 is DFQATT and CDR2 SNEGSKA (reference sequence). V was pared by 0 bases and J by 3 bases, with 5 bases of the junction left unmatched. The DNA of the CDR3 is TGCAGTGCTAGAGATAGCGGACTAGCGGGAGGAACAGATACGCAGTATTTT. It specifies CSARDSGLAGGTDTQYF.

In this sample, this clonotype turned up a few times. The chain carries TRBV28 and TRBJ1-2; a weak D match, TRBD1 (5 bases). Germline V gene lookup returns CDR1 MDHEN and CDR2 SYDVKM. The CDR3 totals 15 residues. The V and J ends lost 5 bases and 4 bases respectively, with 17 bases between them. In DNA form, the CDR3 reads TGTGCCAGCAGTCTCCCCTCCATCGGGGGCTATGGCTACACCTTC. It translates to CASSLPSIGGYGYTF.

The DNA of the CDR3 is TGTGCCAGCTCAGGGTGGCTGAGCGATGGCTACACCTTC. Amino acids: CASSGWLSDGYTF. The chain uses TRBV12-3 or TRBV12-4 and TRBJ1-2; TRBD1 might be the D (5 bases). The CDR3 sequence is 13 residues long. Trimming removed 8 bases at V and 6 bases at J, with 16 bases between.

V usage is TRBV5-1 and J usage is TRBJ1-1, with TRBD1 matching 10 bases. The CDR3 is 15 residues long. V shed 4 bases, J shed 4 bases, and the junction held 7 bases outside the gene matches. CDR1 and CDR2 (germline): SGHRS, YFSETQ. The CDR3 DNA follows: TGCGCCAGCAGCACAACCGGGACAGGGGCCACTGAAGCTTTCTTT. This codes for CASSTTGTGATEAFF.

This clonotype was detected many times. The chain employs TRBV28 and TRBJ1-2, with a possible D match to TRBD1 (6 bases). The CDR3 sequence is 14 residues long. CDR1 and CDR2 from the germline V gene are MDHEN and SYDVKM. V was shortened by 5 bases and J by 7 bases, with 17 bases between the two germline ends. The CDR3 is CASSLDSLEVGYTF. DNA of the CDR3: TGTGCCAGCAGTCTGGACAGTCTCGAGGTTGGCTACACCTTC.

This clonotype occurred once. The genes are TRBV24-1 and TRBJ2-3; TRBD2 agrees at 8 bases. J gave up 5 bases and V 4 bases, and 10 bases lay outside the gene matches. CDR3 length equals 16 residues. Germline V lookup: CDR1 KGHDR, CDR2 SFDVKD. The CDR3 DNA follows: TGTGCCACCAGTGACCCCCAGCGGGAGAGGGGAGATACGCAGTATTTT. Protein: CATSDPQRERGDTQYF.

The chain combines TRBV5-1 with TRBJ2-5; 10 bases fit TRBD2. With 7 bases clipped from V and 5 bases from J, the junction kept 8 bases outside the gene matches. CDR3 length: 14 residues. Per the germline V gene, CDR1 is SGHRS and CDR2 is YFSETQ. CDR3 residues: CASSSGSLRETQYF. The DNA of the CDR3 is TGCGCCAGCTCTAGCGGGAGTTTGCGGGAGACCCAGTACTTC.

This clonotype was found a few times. V usage is TRBV20-1 and J usage is TRBJ2-7; tentative D call: TRBD2 (5 bases). V was pared by 3 bases and J by 6 bases, with 15 bases between. Germline CDR1 is DFQATT and CDR2 is SNEGSKA (reference sequence). The CDR3 is made up of 13 amino acids. The CDR3 coding sequence is TGCAGTGCTAGGTTTGGGAGCACGGGCGAGCAGTACTTC. It codes for CSARFGSTGEQYF.

The V call is TRBV30, the J call TRBJ2-7, with 10 bases lining up with TRBD2. Trimming at V came to 2 bases and at J to 3 bases, leaving 1 base not matched to a gene. Germline V lookup: CDR1 GTSNPN, CDR2 SVGIG (reference sequence). The CDR3 covers 13 residues. CDR3 in DNA: TGTGCCTGGAGTCTAGCGGGGGACTACGAGCAGTACTTC. Amino acids: CAWSLAGDYEQYF.

This clonotype was seen repeatedly, ten times or more. This sequence joins TRBV2 and TRBJ1-2; the D gene is possibly TRBD1 (5 bases). The germline CDR1 and CDR2 sequences are SNHLY and FYNNEI. The CDR3 is made up of 18 amino acids. Trimming cost V 6 bases and J 2 bases, with 25 bases left between them. CDR3 sequence (DNA): TGTGCCAGCAGCTACGAGATGGTGGGGGGAAGTGGGAACTATGGCTACACCTTC. This sequence encodes CASSYEMVGGSGNYGYTF.

This clonotype was found many times. This sequence joins TRBV2 and TRBJ1-4, with a possible D match to TRBD1 (6 bases). Looked up from germline, CDR1 is SNHLY and CDR2 is FYNNEI. CDR3 length: 17 residues. V lost 7 bases and J lost 10, with 28 bases in between. The chain's CDR3 is CASNGGQGGFGRGKLFF. The CDR3 nucleotides read TGTGCCAGCAACGGGGGCCAGGGAGGTTTCGGAAGAGGAAAACTGTTTTTT.

The CDR3 region has the DNA TGCAGTGCTAGAGGCGGGACAGGGGTGTTCGACGAGCAGTACTTC. Protein product: CSARGGTGVFDEQYF. This chain links TRBV20-1 with TRBJ2-7; 10 bases match TRBD1. From germline, CDR1 is DFQATT and CDR2 SNEGSKA (reference sequence). The CDR3 loop spans 15 amino acids. Trimming removed 1 base from V and 5 bases from J; junction bases left unmatched: 8.

This chain connects TRBV5-1 to TRBJ1-2, with D tentatively TRBD1 (6 bases). The V end lost 4 bases, the J end lost 0 bases, and 13 bases lay between the germline ends. Germline V lookup: CDR1 SGHRS, CDR2 YFSETQ. This CDR3 has 15 residues. The CDR3 sequence: CASSVGTLANYGYTF. The CDR3 nucleotides are TGCGCCAGCAGCGTAGGGACACTTGCTAACTATGGCTACACCTTC.

This chain links TRBV29-1 with TRBJ2-7; possible D gene TRBD2, 6 bases. The germline CDR1 and CDR2 sequences are SQVTM and ANQGSEA. Trimming shortened V by 3 bases and J by 3 bases, and 12 bases separated the two germline ends. CDR3 length: 13 residues. The CDR3 region has the DNA TGCAGCGTTGACGTAGCGGAGGACTACGAGCAGTACTTC. It is translated as CSVDVAEDYEQYF.

The chain joins TRBV20-1 to TRBJ2-7, with 9 bases aligning to TRBD2. Trimming took 6 bases from V and 0 from J; bases not matched to a gene: 6. The CDR3 has 14 residues. CDR1 and CDR2 (germline): DFQATT, SNEGSKA (reference sequence). The CDR3 spells CSALTSGSSYEQYF. In DNA form, the CDR3 reads TGCAGTGCCTTGACTAGCGGCAGCTCCTACGAGCAGTACTTC.